The 9 T cell receptor beta chains below all came from one sample that was sequenced in a study of T-cell reconstitution after alpha-beta-depleted transplantation in children. TCRbeta library preparation incorporated unique molecular identifiers. TCRdb re-analysed the PCR reads in MiXCR, keeping a single row per CDR3 protein. This repertoire shows about 480,000 distinct CDR3 sequences, under 15% found once; its top ten account for about 5.4%. The sample was PBMCs from the stem cell graft donor, taken from the stem cell graft. The receptors were sampled from a human donor who donated a stem cell graft to a child with combined immunodeficiency.

The rearrangement links TRBV10-3 to TRBJ2-1; 7 bases match TRBD2. The length of the CDR3 is 16 residues. Germline-derived CDR1 and CDR2 are ENHRY and SYGVKD. The junction had 6 bases not matched to a gene; V was cut back by 2 bases and J by 2 bases. CDR3 sequence reads: CAISEGLAETYNEQFF. The CDR3 bases are TGTGCCATCAGTGAGGGGCTAGCGGAGACCTACAATGAGCAGTTCTTC.

This clonotype has a single count. CDR3 in DNA: TGTGCCAGCAGCACGGGGGTCTACGAGCAGTACTTC. Its protein product is CASSTGVYEQYF. This chain connects TRBV7-9 to TRBJ2-7; D is possibly TRBD2 (6 bases). This CDR3 comprises 12 residues. V was pared by 5 bases and J by 3 bases, with 8 bases between. Germline V CDR1 and CDR2: SEHNR, FQNEAQ (reference sequence). Based on the CDR3 plus reference TRBV7-9 and TRBJ2-7, the full variable domain is DTGVSQNPRHKITKRGQNVTFRCDPISEHNRLYWYRQTLGQGPEFLTYFQNEAQLEKSRLLSDRFSAERPKGSFSTLEIQRTEQGDSAMYLCASSTGVYEQYFGPGTRLTVT.

This clonotype appeared many times. This chain uses TRBV12-3 or TRBV12-4 with TRBJ2-7; 10 bases fit TRBD2. V trimming: 3 bases; J trimming: 5 bases; junction bases outside the gene matches: 4. The length of the CDR3 is 14 residues. This chain's CDR3 is CASSLVAGGNEQYF. DNA for the CDR3: TGTGCCAGCAGTTTGGTAGCGGGAGGTAACGAGCAGTACTTC.

CDR3 sequence (DNA): TGTGCCAGCAGTTTAATCCCCGCCTTGGAGACCCAGTACTTC. Protein product: CASSLIPALETQYF. J is TRBJ2-5 and V is TRBV12-3 or TRBV12-4; D remains ambiguous. The CDR3 spans 14 residues. Trimming pared 2 bases from V and 5 bases from J, leaving 12 bases between.

This clonotype has only one observation. A read error is possible here, since a much larger clone lies one base away. The conserved closing phenylalanine or tryptophan is absent in this CDR3, likely reflecting a read error. V gene TRBV28 combines with J gene TRBJ2-7; 7 nucleotides align to TRBD1. The CDR3 totals 15 residues. Trimming took 5 bases from V and 2 from J; bases not matched to a gene: 9. Germline lookup yields CDR1 MDHEN and CDR2 SYDVKM. The CDR3: CASSITGVLAYEQYL. Here the CDR3 DNA reads TGTGCCAGCAGTATTACAGGGGTCCTCGCCTACGAGCAGTACCTC.

This clonotype has a handful of counts. V usage is TRBV27 and J usage is TRBJ1-6; D is uncertain. The germline CDR1 and CDR2 sequences are MNHEY and SMNVEV (reference sequence). The CDR3 spans 15 residues. V was shortened by 4 bases and J by 0 bases, with 7 bases between the two germline ends. CDR3: CASSYRGSYNSPLHF. The CDR3 DNA is TGTGCCAGCAGTTACCGCGGCTCCTATAATTCACCCCTCCACTTT.

The V gene is TRBV15, the J gene TRBJ2-5; D perhaps matches TRBD2 (6 bases). V lost 7 bases to trimming and J lost 7 bases, with 22 bases between them. The CDR3 contains 15 residues. From germline, CDR1 is LNHNV and CDR2 YYDKDF (reference sequence). The CDR3 reads CATTRDLLAGGTQYF. The CDR3 region has the DNA TGTGCCACCACACGAGATCTATTGGCCGGGGGGACCCAGTACTTC.

This clonotype appeared many times. The V call is TRBV20-1, the J call TRBJ2-1; 8 nucleotides agree with TRBD1. CDR1 is DFQATT, CDR2 SNEGSKA, per germline (reference sequence). The CDR3 covers 15 residues. V lost 6 bases, J lost 5 bases, and 12 bases stayed unmatched. The CDR3 sequence: CSARGDRFGHNEQFF. Written as DNA, the CDR3 is TGCAGTGCCCGAGGGGACAGGTTTGGGCACAATGAGCAGTTCTTC.

This clonotype was observed a few times. The chain uses TRBV6-1 and TRBJ2-2; 13 bases align to TRBD2. This CDR3 comprises 18 residues. Germline assignment: CDR1 MNHNS and CDR2 SASEGT. V shed 6 bases and J 0 bases; nucleotides not matched to a gene: 7. The CDR3 region has the DNA TGTGCCAGCAGACTAGCGGGGGGGCCTTTTTCGAACACCGGGGAGCTGTTTTTT. It is translated as CASRLAGGPFSNTGELFF.